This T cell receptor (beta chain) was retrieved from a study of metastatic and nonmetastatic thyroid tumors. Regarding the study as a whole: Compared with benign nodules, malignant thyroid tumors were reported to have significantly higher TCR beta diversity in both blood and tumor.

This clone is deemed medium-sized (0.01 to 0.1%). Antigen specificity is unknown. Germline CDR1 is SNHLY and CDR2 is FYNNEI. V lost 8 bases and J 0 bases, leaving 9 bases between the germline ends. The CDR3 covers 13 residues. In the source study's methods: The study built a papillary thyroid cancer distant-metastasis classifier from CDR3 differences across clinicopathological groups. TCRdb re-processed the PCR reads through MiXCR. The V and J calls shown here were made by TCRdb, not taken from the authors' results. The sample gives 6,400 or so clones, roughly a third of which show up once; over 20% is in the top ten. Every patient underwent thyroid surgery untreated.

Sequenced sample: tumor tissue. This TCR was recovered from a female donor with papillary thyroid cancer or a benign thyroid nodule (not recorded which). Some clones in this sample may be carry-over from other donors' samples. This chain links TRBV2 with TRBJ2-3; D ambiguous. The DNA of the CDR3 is TGTGCCAGCGCGCGGTCTAGCACAGATACGCAGTATTTT. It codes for CASARSSTDTQYF. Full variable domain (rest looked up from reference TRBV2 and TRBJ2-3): EPEVTQTPSHQVTQMGQEVILRCVPISNHLYFYWYRQILGQKVEFLVSFYNNEISEKSEIFDDQFSVERPDGSNFTLKIRSTKLEDSAMYFCASARSSTDTQYFGPGTRLTVL.